The entry below describes one TCR beta chain. This CDR3 contains 15 residues. The germline V gene encodes CDR1 LNHDA and CDR2 SQIVND (reference sequence). The germline V and J ends were trimmed by 1 base and 0 bases, with 7 bases remaining between them. The data were obtained in a study of spatial heterogeneity in lung cancer. TCRdb redid the calling of the 5' RACE reads with MiXCR, one entry per CDR3 protein. The sample lists fewer than 55,000 distinct CDR3 sequences; roughly 7% were seen once. Time point noted: blood at routine non-recurrence follow-up after resection. The authors sequenced whole RNA from tumor, nontumor lung or frozen PBMC without sorting.

This clonotype originated in a female donor with early-stage non-small cell lung cancer. The input for sequencing was PBMCs, taken at follow-up. This rearrangement joins TRBV19 to TRBJ1-5; D gene uncertain. The CDR3 loop is CASSIGVYSNQPQHF. Here the CDR3 DNA reads TGTGCCAGTAGTATAGGGGTGTATAGCAATCAGCCCCAGCATTTT.